In this sample, the clone carrying this T cell receptor beta chain turned up a few times. The V gene lost 3 bases and the J gene lost 9 bases, with 9 bases spanning the gap. Germline V gene lookup returns CDR1 SEHNR and CDR2 FQNEAQ (reference sequence). The CDR3 is made up of 12 amino acids. The data are from a study of blood T cell repertoires in COVID-19. Study details: Spain, Italy and the United States supplied samples that represented acute and convalescent COVID-19.

Assay used: immunoSEQ multiplex PCR; TCRdb lists only in-frame clones, some missing. The sample yields under 300,000 clones, approximately 78% seen once. V usage is TRBV7-9 and J usage is TRBJ2-1; the D gene is possibly TRBD2 (6 bases). The source material was peripheral blood. This sequence was found in an older woman with active or convalescent COVID-19. The chain's CDR3 is CASSFLGGEQFF. The CDR3 DNA reads as TGTGCCAGCAGCTTTCTCGGGGGTGAGCAGTTCTTC.